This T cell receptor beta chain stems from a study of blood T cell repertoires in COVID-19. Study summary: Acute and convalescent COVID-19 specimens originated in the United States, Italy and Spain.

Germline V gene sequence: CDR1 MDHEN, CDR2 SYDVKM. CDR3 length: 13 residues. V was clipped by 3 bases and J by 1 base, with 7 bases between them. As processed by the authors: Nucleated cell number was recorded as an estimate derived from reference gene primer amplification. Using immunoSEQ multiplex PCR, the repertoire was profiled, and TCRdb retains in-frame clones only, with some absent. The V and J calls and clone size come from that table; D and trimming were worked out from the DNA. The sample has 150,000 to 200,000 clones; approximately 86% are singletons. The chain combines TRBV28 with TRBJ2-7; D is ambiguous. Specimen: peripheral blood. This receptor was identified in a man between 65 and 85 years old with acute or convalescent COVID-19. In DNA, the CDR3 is TGTGCCAGCAGTTTCACAGAATCCTACGAGCAGTACTTC. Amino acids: CASSFTESYEQYF.